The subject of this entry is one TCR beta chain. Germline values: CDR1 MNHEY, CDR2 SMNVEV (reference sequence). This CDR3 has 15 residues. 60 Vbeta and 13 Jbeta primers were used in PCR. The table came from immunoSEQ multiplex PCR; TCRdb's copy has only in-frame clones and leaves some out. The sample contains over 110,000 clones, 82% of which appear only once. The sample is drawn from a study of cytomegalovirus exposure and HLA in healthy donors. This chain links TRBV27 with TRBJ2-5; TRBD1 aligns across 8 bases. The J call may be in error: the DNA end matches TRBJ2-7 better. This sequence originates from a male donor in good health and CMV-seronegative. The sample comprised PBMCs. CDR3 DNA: TGTGCCAGCAGTTTATCGACAGGGGTGTTCTACGAGCAGTACTTC. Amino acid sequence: CASSLSTGVFYEQYF.